These 16 T cell receptor beta chains were all obtained from the same sample, sequenced in a study of tumor-infiltrating lymphocytes in primary liver carcinoma. With about 470 ng total RNA as template and a constant-region primer, TCR beta cDNA was made. Nested multiplex PCR, run for three rounds with slightly modified ARM-PCR, yielded TCR beta libraries. A C-beta reverse primer and TRBV1-TRBV30 forward primers served in each of the first two PCR rounds, at ten to eleven cycles apiece. One entry per CDR3 protein, called by TCRdb with MiXCR from the multiplex PCR reads. Among around 79,000 distinct CDR3 sequences listed, approximately 62% were seen once. Co-extraction of both nucleic acids (RNA and DNA) used about 17-31 mg of unsorted bulk tissue. Sequenced: tumor-adjacent normal liver tissue. The source of these receptors is a middle-aged man with primary liver carcinoma and hepatitis B virus infection.

Concerning this clonotype: Because the CDR3 is missing its conserved closing phenylalanine or tryptophan, this is likely a read error. No DNA is shown, since the ends of the CDR3 on it are uncertain; the CDR3 is the one TCRdb lists. The gene calls are TRBV12-3 or TRBV12-4 and TRBJ2-2. Termini included, the CDR3 measures 15 amino acids. The CDR3 spells CASSLLQLNTGELSL.

This clonotype occurred many times. The junction departs from the called germline gene at one end, perhaps through a read error. CDR3 DNA: TGTGCCAGCAGTTTGATCGGGAGTCCCTATGAGCAGTACTTC. Its protein product is CASSLIGSPYEQYF. The chain employs TRBV28 and TRBJ2-7, with D perhaps TRBD2 (6 bases). The germline V gene encodes CDR1 MDHEN and CDR2 SYDVKM. CDR3 length equals 14 residues.

By share, this clonotype counts as medium-sized. The DNA for the CDR3 is TGTGCCAGCAGCTTAGGCGATCTCCAAGAGACCCAGTACTTC. Encoded protein: CASSLGDLQETQYF. V is TRBV11-2 and J is TRBJ2-5; D is ambiguous. The CDR3 extends over 14 amino acids. Germline V gives CDR1 SGHAT, CDR2 FQNNGV. Trimming took 1 base from V and 1 from J, leaving 7 bases between them.

As concerns this clonotype: Sequence at one end of the junction differs from germline and may be a read error. The chain uses TRBV6-1 and TRBJ2-1, with TRBD2 as a possible D gene (6 bases). CDR1 and CDR2 (germline): MNHNS, SASEGT. CDR3 length: 15 amino acids. The CDR3 sequence: CASTELSNGSDEQFF. The CDR3 DNA reads TGTGCCAGCACTGAACTCTCTAACGGGAGTGATGAGCAGTTCTTC.

This clonotype appeared many times. The chain employs TRBV28 and TRBJ2-3, with 9 bases aligning to TRBD2. V lost 2 bases to trimming and J lost 2 bases; unmatched junction nucleotides: 5. This CDR3 is 16 amino acids long. From germline, CDR1 is MDHEN and CDR2 SYDVKM. The chain's CDR3 is CASSLRLAGLTDTQYF. In nucleotides, the CDR3 is TGTGCCAGCAGTTTACGCCTAGCGGGACTCACAGATACGCAGTATTTT.

The chain has TRBV7-9 and TRBJ2-7, with D possibly being TRBD2 (6 bases). Trimming removed 1 base from V and 9 bases from J, with 16 bases in between. This CDR3 contains 14 residues. The germline V gene encodes CDR1 SEHNR and CDR2 FQNEAQ (reference sequence). CDR3 residues: CASSLGGETYVQYF. The CDR3 DNA follows: TGTGCCAGCAGCTTAGGGGGGGAAACCTATGTGCAGTACTTC.

This clonotype was recorded only once. The chain has TRBV12-3 or TRBV12-4 and TRBJ1-2; 8 bases are shared with TRBD1. V shed 11 bases, J shed 7 bases, and the junction held 9 bases outside the gene matches. The CDR3 totals 12 residues. The CDR3 loop reads CASSLTGVGYTF. CDR3 nucleotide sequence: TGTGCCTCCAGTTTGACAGGGGTTGGCTACACCTTC.

To note about this clonotype: A read error may be the cause here, since a much bigger clone is one base away. The chain couples TRBV6-1 to TRBJ2-7; D gene ambiguous. This CDR3 contains 14 residues. V lost 7 bases to trimming and J lost 3 bases, with 16 bases between them. In germline, CDR1 is MNHNS, CDR2 SASEGT. In DNA, the CDR3 is TGTGCCAGCATTGGAGCCCCGGACGGCTACGAGCAGTACTTC. Its protein is CASIGAPDGYEQYF.

The chain links TRBV12-3 or TRBV12-4 to TRBJ2-7, with D perhaps TRBD1 (5 bases). The V end was cut by 2 bases, the J end by 0 bases, with 11 bases between. This CDR3 is 15 amino acids long. The CDR3 DNA reads as TGTGCCAGCAGTTTAAAATGGGGCGACTCCTACGAGCAGTACTTC. Translating gives CASSLKWGDSYEQYF.

To note about this clonotype: The conserved phenylalanine or tryptophan is not found at the CDR3 terminus, so this likely reflects a read error. J is TRBJ1-5 and V is TRBV6-4; D ambiguous. This CDR3 spans 13 amino acids. From germline, CDR1 is MRHNA and CDR2 SNTAGT. V was trimmed by 10 bases and J by 11 bases, leaving 21 bases between them. CDR3 sequence reads: CANSIPSGTAQHL. CDR3 nucleotides: TGTGCCAATAGCATCCCTTCGGGAACAGCCCAGCATCTT.

Remarks on this clonotype: Germline and junction disagree at one end, which may indicate a read error. This chain links TRBV10-3 with TRBJ1-1; no firm D call. The V gene's germline CDR1 is ENHRY and CDR2 SYGVKD. This CDR3 has 13 residues. The CDR3 DNA reads TGTGCCATCAGTGGCACAGAGGACGCTGAAGCGTTCTTT. Translation gives CAISGTEDAEAFF.

As concerns this clonotype: The germline gene is not matched at one end of the junction; a read error may be the cause. V is TRBV6-5 and J is TRBJ2-1; D ambiguous. Germline CDR1 is MNHEY and CDR2 is SVGAGI. The CDR3 totals 15 residues. The CDR3, as DNA: TGTACCAGCAGTTACGGAAGCAACTTTGACAATGAGCAGTTCTTC. Protein product: CTSSYGSNFDNEQFF.

Regarding this clonotype: At one of its ends the junction is not consistent with the germline gene, which may arise from a read error. The rearrangement uses TRBV11-2 and TRBJ2-7; possibly TRBD2 for D (6 bases). The CDR3 has 15 amino acids. Germline V CDR1 and CDR2: SGHAT, FQNNGV. CDR3 region: CASSLGLGRSYKQYF. Written as DNA, the CDR3 is TGTGCCAGCAGCTTAGGACTAGGACGGTCCTACAAGCAGTACTTC. The full variable domain, its missing parts supplied by reference TRBV11-2 and TRBJ2-7, is EAGVAQSPRYKIIEKRQSVAFWCNPISGHATLYWYQQILGQGPKLLIQFQNNGVVDDSQLPKDRFSAERLKGVDSTLKIQPAKLEDSAVYLCASSLGLGRSYKQYFGPGTRLTVT.

This clonotype was seen a few times. An end of the junction does not agree with germline; a read error may underlie this. The chain is built from TRBV5-6 and TRBJ2-2, with 7 bases matching TRBD2. This CDR3 is 16 amino acids long. Germline V gene lookup returns CDR1 SGHDT and CDR2 YYEEEE. CDR3 residues: CASSLGRERAAGEPFF. The CDR3 DNA is TGTGCCAGCAGCCTCGGGCGGGAGAGAGCGGCCGGGGAGCCGTTTTTT.

With respect to this clonotype: A junction end diverges from the germline sequence, so it may reflect a read error. This sequence joins TRBV5-4 and TRBJ2-5; D is tentatively TRBD1 or TRBD2 (5 bases each). This CDR3 is 14 amino acids long. Per the germline V gene, CDR1 is SGHNT and CDR2 is YYREEE (reference sequence). This CDR3 is CASSLVGVQETQHF. CDR3 nucleotides: TGTGCCAGCAGCTTGGTGGGGGTCCAAGAGACCCAGCACTTC.

In the case of this clonotype: Here the CDR3 omits its conserved ending phenylalanine or tryptophan, so a read error is the likely source. The J gene is TRBJ2-5, the V gene TRBV14; D is possibly TRBD2 (5 bases). The CDR3 has 14 residues. Germline-derived CDR1 and CDR2 are SGHDN and FVKESK. The V end lost 0 bases, the J end lost 5 bases, and 10 bases lay between the germline ends. CDR3 sequence: CASSQDRRRETQYL. CDR3 in DNA: TGTGCCAGCAGCCAAGATAGGAGGCGGGAGACCCAGTACCTC.